This T cell receptor beta chain came from a study of tumor-infiltrating lymphocytes in localized non-small cell lung cancer. The study's findings and limits: Technical variation could not be separated from intratumor heterogeneity here.

Libraries were prepared by immunoSEQ multiplex PCR; TCRdb keeps only in-frame clonotypes and omits some of them. The table has over 7,500 clones, 70% to 85% seen once. As regards this clone: Its antigen remains unknown.

Per germline, CDR1 SQVTM and CDR2 ANQGSEA. The germline V and J ends were trimmed by 4 bases and 0 bases, with 12 bases remaining between them. The CDR3 totals 14 residues. V is TRBV29-1 and J is TRBJ1-1; a weak D match, TRBD1 (6 bases). The sequence was obtained from a human donor with non-small cell lung cancer. The sequencing input was uninvolved lung tissue not adjacent to the tumor. The CDR3 DNA is TGCAGCGTTGCAGGGGTTCAAATGAACACTGAAGCTTTCTTT. Translated, it gives CSVAGVQMNTEAFF.